This T cell receptor beta chain was observed in a study of tumor and adjacent non-tumor tissue in lung cancer. General study points: TCR diversity was significantly greater in tumor than normal lung tissue. Top 100 clones took a larger repertoire share in normal lung. Higher tumor TCR diversity was associated with shorter survival.

TCRbeta libraries were built with three rounds of nested PCR, modified from ARM-PCR. TCRdb reprocessed the multiplex PCR reads via MiXCR and lists one record per CDR3 protein. The table lists almost 75,000 distinct CDR3 sequences, nearly 70% of them singletons. The germline V gene encodes CDR1 SQVTM and CDR2 ANQGSEA. The CDR3 totals 15 residues. This sample's RNA came from whole unsorted tissue. Distant lung tissue was collected more than 3 cm away from the tumor edge. Newly diagnosed lung cancer patients had thoracic surgery in China, August–late 2014, without prior chemotherapy. Points on this clonotype: The antigen remains unidentified. A junction boundary mismatches the germline segment, possibly from a read error.

The chain employs TRBV29-1 and TRBJ2-4, with 7 bases identical to TRBD2. The sequence derives from a woman aged 45-65 years with non-small cell lung cancer. The sequenced material came from distant non-tumor lung tissue. The CDR3 region is CSVEILAEPKDIQYF. The CDR3 DNA reads as TGCAGCGTTGAAATCCTAGCGGAACCCAAAGACATTCAGTACTTC.